This TCR beta chain was documented in a study of CD8+ T cells in alopecia areata (dated by TCRdb to the late 2010s). Context from the whole study: The treated patients, all with moderate-to-severe alopecia areata, were enrolled in an open-label pilot trial of oral tofacitinib given at 5 to 10 mg twice daily. High-throughput TCRbeta sequencing was used to examine T cell clonal expansion in alopecia areata in both the C3H/HeJ mouse model and human patients. RNA was extracted with the PAXgene miRNA kit for fixed scalp, the miRNeasy kit for PBMCs, and the RNeasy kit for mouse skin. Patients on tofacitinib were biopsied at baseline and after 4 and 24 weeks of treatment, and several of the patients also had a later scalp biopsy. Tofacitinib was given for 6 to 18 months, followed by 6 months of follow-up off drug to assess delayed response and recurrence. Amplification of TCRbeta CDR3 regions was done by immunoSEQ multiplex PCR using 35 Vbeta forward primers and 13 Jbeta reverse primers. Human TCRbeta sequencing covered scalp tissue and sorted CD4+ and CD8+ peripheral blood T cells from patchy and totalis/universalis alopecia areata patients and healthy controls. The SALT score, which quantifies the percentage of affected scalp surface area, was used to measure disease severity in treated patients. Scalp clonality was compared among normal scalp (n=4), patchy alopecia areata scalp (n=8), and alopecia totalis/universalis scalp (n=8).

What the work shows at the level of the full study, not this receptor alone: Compared with mice, TCR sequences shared between patients were less clear, possibly partly because of HLA diversity across the patient population. Because the treated cohort was small and had only one nonresponder, larger studies are needed to examine links between baseline CD8+ expansion and response. During tofacitinib treatment, many expanded lesional clones stuck around in both scalp and blood, and this persistence may partly explain why relapse happens after treatment is stopped. Resident alphabeta T cells in normal human skin are also sequenced, complicating scalp TCR repertoire analysis, unlike mouse skin dominated by gammadelta T cells. Scalp clonality and the number of expanded CD8+ clones among the top 100 scalp clones were significantly decreased by tofacitinib. Compared with normal scalp, lesional scalp had higher clonality and more expanded CD8+ clones, particularly in alopecia totalis/universalis, a pattern that suggests antigenic drive.

Library preparation employed the immunoSEQ multiplex PCR assay. To provide template for TCR sequencing, every sample had RNA extracted and reverse transcribed into cDNA. First-strand cDNA was synthesized with SuperScript III using a 2:1 mix of oligo-dT and random hexamers. A synthetic immune receptor repertoire was used to gauge amplification bias, and whatever bias remained was removed computationally. Per the source publication's procedure: Raw reads were preprocessed to remove errors, and CDR3 was defined according to IMGT conventions as the region from the conserved cysteine to phenylalanine. Clonality was calculated as 1 minus Shannon entropy normalized by log2 of the number of productive unique TCRs. CD4 or CD8 identity of scalp clones was inferred by cross-referencing scalp TCRbeta sequences with sorted blood CD4 and CD8 repertoires. Here the immuneACCESS table is served through TCRdb, limited to in-frame sequences with V and J called. Missing clones are a known gap in these copies; in checked studies unresolved V genes cover under half, and the rest lacks a known reason. Clone size and V and J calls were adopted from that table, with D and trimming inferred from the DNA. The sample table shows 200,000 to 250,000 clones, and over 60% are seen once. Jointly, the top ten make up 4.2% of the sample.

On this clone itself: Its specific antigen is unknown. One base away there is no much larger clone; base qualities are not given.

In the paper's terms, the time point label means: more than 3 weeks on oral tofacitinib. In the paper's terms, the treatment or condition label means: oral pan-JAK inhibitor, 5-10 mg twice daily. Peripheral blood and lesional scalp punch biopsies were obtained from patients with alopecia areata. PBMCs were separated by density centrifugation and stained for CD3, CD4 and CD8, after which CD4+ and CD8+ T cells were sorted on a FACSAria. The specimen comprised CD4+ T cells sorted from blood, sampled at week 4, from a patient treated with tofacitinib. The sequence was obtained from a human donor with alopecia areata.

CDR3 sequence: CASSLYHPLRGQQINQPQHF. DNA sequence: TGCGCCAGCAGCCTATACCATCCCTTACGGGGACAGCAAATCAATCAGCCCCAGCATTTT. In this chain, TRBV4-1 is recombined with TRBJ1-5, with 7 middle bases fitting TRBD1. The germline V gene encodes CDR1 MGHRA and CDR2 YSYEKL. Germline trimming: 4 bases from V, 3 bases from J; junction bases outside gene matches: 21. Spanning cysteine to phenylalanine, the CDR3 consists of 20 amino acids. The retained sequence is limited to the CDR3, 60 bases, with the frame set at the first base.